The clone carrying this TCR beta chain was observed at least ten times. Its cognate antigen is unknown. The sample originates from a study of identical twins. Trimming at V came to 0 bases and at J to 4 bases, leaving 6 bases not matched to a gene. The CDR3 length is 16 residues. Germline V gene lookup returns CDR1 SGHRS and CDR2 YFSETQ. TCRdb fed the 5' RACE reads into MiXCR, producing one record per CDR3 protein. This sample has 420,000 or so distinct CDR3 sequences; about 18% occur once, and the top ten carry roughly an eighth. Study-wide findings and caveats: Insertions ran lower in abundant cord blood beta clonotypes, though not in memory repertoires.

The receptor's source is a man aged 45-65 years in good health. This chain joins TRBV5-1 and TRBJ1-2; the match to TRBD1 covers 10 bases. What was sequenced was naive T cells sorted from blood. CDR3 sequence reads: CASSLVPGTGVYGYTF. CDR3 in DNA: TGCGCCAGCAGCTTGGTCCCCGGGACAGGGGTCTATGGCTACACCTTC.